These T cell receptor beta chains were read from a single sample in a study of CD8+CD57+ T cells in acquired aplastic anemia. TCRdb reprocessed the reads via MiXCR and lists one record per CDR3 protein. The sample consists of about 240,000 distinct CDR3 sequences, 40% to 50% of them appearing once. What was sequenced was sorted CD4+, CD8+, or CD8+CD57+ T cells (not recorded which) from PBMCs. The origin of the receptors is a human donor with aplastic anemia. Both conserved end residues are trimmed from each CDR3. Each record gives: J gene, V gene, CDR3 protein.

TRBJ1-4	TRBV2	AMGQGRRKLF
TRBJ1-1	TRBV27	ASSATGVNTEAF
TRBJ1-1	TRBV6-5	ASSPLGSNTEAF
TRBJ2-1	TRBV15	ATSSAPGGAYNEQF
TRBJ2-7	TRBV27	ASSGPGTREQY
TRBJ1-5	TRBV6-4	ASSLNRVYQPQH
TRBJ2-5	TRBV14	ASSPRTSGGWETQY
TRBJ1-2	TRBV12-3/TRBV12-4	ASSVNRDYGYT
TRBJ1-5	TRBV6-1	ASRGWAPNQPQH
TRBJ1-1	TRBV4-2	ASSQDFGKNTEAF
TRBJ2-3	TRBV25-1	ASSEALTTTDTQY
TRBJ2-7	TRBV20-1	SARDLTGNSYEQY
TRBJ2-1	TRBV19	ASRGVYNEQF
TRBJ2-1	TRBV20-1	SFTQGQPQF
TRBJ2-7	TRBV9	ASGPFYEQY
TRBJ2-1	TRBV6-2/TRBV6-3	ASSYKERGGYNEQF
TRBJ1-2	TRBV4-2	ASSQPRQGINGYT
TRBJ2-7	TRBV5-1	ASSLGQGTDEQY
TRBJ2-5	TRBV5-1	ASSLHRGVETQY
TRBJ2-7	TRBV5-1	ASSLASGSHEQY
TRBJ1-1	TRBV24-1	ATRDRGTTEAL
TRBJ1-5	TRBV12-3/TRBV12-4	ASSQKLGMNQPQH
TRBJ2-5	TRBV4-2	ASSRIGGFQETQY
TRBJ1-5	TRBV19	ASSIEASYQPQH
TRBJ2-7	TRBV20-1	SVSGQTSYEQY
TRBJ2-7	TRBV20-1	SASRLAGLYEQY
TRBJ2-2	TRBV24-1	ATSRGGGAGELF
TRBJ1-6	TRBV20-1	SASPGDHSPLH
TRBJ2-1	TRBV11-2	ASSSSLHNEQF
TRBJ1-2	TRBV9	ASSSLGGYT
TRBJ2-7	TRBV7-9	ASSSPSGVRYEQY
TRBJ1-1	TRBV29-1	SVESMGFMAEAF
TRBJ2-1	TRBV14	ASSQASSYNEQF
TRBJ2-2	TRBV9	ASSAEVTRWGKEGTGELF
TRBJ1-6	TRBV27	ASSVGTGASPLR
TRBJ1-5	TRBV5-5	ASSLNQGGLQPQH
TRBJ2-7	TRBV20-1	SARDSQRGAWEQY
TRBJ1-2	TRBV7-9	ARGFLYGYT
TRBJ2-7	TRBV7-9	ASSPVWDQY
TRBJ2-7	TRBV19	ASSIGREYEQY
TRBJ1-4	TRBV12-3/TRBV12-4	ASSLTANEKLF
TRBJ2-5	TRBV19	ASSIPGERETQY
TRBJ2-2	TRBV20-1	SARDRRRANTGELF
TRBJ1-2	TRBV5-8	ASSLGGLTGPNYGYT
TRBJ2-1	TRBV20-1	SAREASGDYNEQF
TRBJ2-1	TRBV19	ASSIDSSYNEQF
TRBJ1-4	TRBV19	ASSLGQGARNEKLL
TRBJ2-1	TRBV19	ASSIRTSGGTLKNNEQF